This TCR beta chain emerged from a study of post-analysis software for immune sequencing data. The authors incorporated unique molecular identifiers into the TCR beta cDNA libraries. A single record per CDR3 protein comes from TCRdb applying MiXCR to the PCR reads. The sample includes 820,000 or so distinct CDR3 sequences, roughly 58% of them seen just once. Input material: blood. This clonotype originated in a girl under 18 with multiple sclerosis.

Here the CDR3 reads CASSLVRGPNEKLFF. CDR3 sequence (DNA): TGTGCCAGCAGCTTAGTCCGGGGACCTAATGAAAAACTGTTTTTT. The chain has TRBV13 and TRBJ1-4; D perhaps matches TRBD1 (5 bases). Per the germline V gene, CDR1 is PRHDT and CDR2 is FYEKMQ (reference sequence). This CDR3 region has 15 residues. Trimming left V 1 base short and J 3 bases short, with 9 bases between.